The 20 T cell receptor beta chains presented below share a single source sample, sequenced in a study of tumour-infiltrating T cells in Burkitt lymphoma. Assay used: immunoSEQ multiplex PCR; TCRdb lists only in-frame clones, some missing. This sample carries around 13,000 clones, about 85% of them seen once, and the ten largest clones take less than 1.5%. The sequencing input was tumor tissue. The origin of the receptors is a human donor with diffuse large B-cell lymphoma.

The chain joins TRBV7-8 to TRBJ2-5; no firm D call. This CDR3 is built from 14 residues. V was clipped by 0 bases and J by 2 bases, with 7 bases between them. In germline, CDR1 is SGHVS, CDR2 FQNEAQ. This CDR3 is CASSLAHQQETQYF. DNA of the CDR3: TGTGCCAGCAGCTTAGCGCACCAACAAGAGACCCAGTACTTC.

The V and J genes are TRBV27 and TRBJ1-5; D is ambiguous. The CDR3 extends over 17 amino acids. The V and J ends lost 6 bases and 0 bases respectively, with 18 bases between them. Germline CDR1 reads MNHEY; CDR2 reads SMNVEV (reference sequence). The CDR3: CASRVLGSPYSNQPQHF. The CDR3 DNA sequence: TGTGCCAGCAGAGTCTTGGGATCCCCGTATAGCAATCAGCCCCAGCATTTT.

The rearrangement uses TRBV29-1 and TRBJ2-1, with 13 bases that match TRBD2. The CDR3 runs to 16 residues. Germline V lookup: CDR1 SQVTM, CDR2 ANQGSEA. J lost 6 bases, V lost 5 bases, and 10 bases had no gene match. CDR3 protein: CSVWTSGSKAPNEQFF. The CDR3 DNA is TGCAGCGTTTGGACTAGCGGGAGTAAGGCCCCCAATGAGCAGTTCTTC.

The chain is built from TRBV6-5 and TRBJ1-1; no clear D gene. V was pared by 0 bases and J by 0 bases, with 2 bases between. Germline loops: CDR1 MNHEY, CDR2 SVGAGI. CDR3 length: 13 amino acids. CDR3 nucleotides: TGTGCCAGCAGTTACTCAATGAACACTGAAGCTTTCTTT. It is translated as CASSYSMNTEAFF.

This clone was recorded once. This sequence joins TRBV10-1 and TRBJ2-3, with TRBD2 matching 7 bases. The CDR3 consists of 17 residues. The germline V gene has CDR1 WNHNN and CDR2 SYGVQD (reference sequence). J gave up 2 bases and V 5 bases, and 13 bases lay outside the gene matches. The CDR3: CASSLGRLAQLTDTQYF. The CDR3 nucleotides read TGCGCCAGCAGTCTAGGACGACTAGCTCAACTCACAGATACGCAGTATTTT.

The genes are TRBV6-5 and TRBJ2-3, with D maybe TRBD2 (6 bases). Germline CDR1 and CDR2: MNHEY and SVGAGI. There are 14 residues in the CDR3. V was pared by 4 bases and J by 2 bases, with 10 bases between. CDR3 sequence reads: CASSWGLSTDTQYF. CDR3 coding DNA: TGTGCCAGCAGTTGGGGACTGTCCACAGATACGCAGTATTTT.

The CDR3 sequence: CAITEEENTEAFF. The CDR3 DNA sequence: TGTGCCATCACGGAGGAAGAGAACACTGAAGCTTTCTTT. The chain joins TRBV10-3 to TRBJ1-1; no reliable D call. The germline V gene encodes CDR1 ENHRY and CDR2 SYGVKD. Trimming stripped 7 bases from V and 1 base from J, with 10 bases between. The CDR3 totals 13 residues.

The genes are TRBV14 and TRBJ2-2; 8 bases line up with TRBD1. The V gene's germline CDR1 is SGHDN and CDR2 FVKESK. Trimming removed 6 bases from V and 6 bases from J; junction bases left unmatched: 15. The CDR3 is made up of 17 amino acids. In DNA form, the CDR3 reads TGTGCCAGCAGACTTACCGGACAGGGCCTTTTCTCCGGGGAGCTGTTTTTT. This codes for CASRLTGQGLFSGELFF. Supplemented by reference TRBV14 and TRBJ2-2, the full variable domain reads EAGVTQFPSHSVIEKGQTVTLRCDPISGHDNLYWYRRVMGKEIKFLLHFVKESKQDESGMPNNRFLAERTGGTYSTLKVQPAELEDSGVYFCASRLTGQGLFSGELFFGEGSRLTVL.

This clone has just a few counts. The genes are TRBV19 and TRBJ1-5; D remains unclear. V shed 4 bases and J shed 4 bases, with 8 bases lying between them. This CDR3 is 13 amino acids long. Looked up from germline, CDR1 is LNHDA and CDR2 is SQIVND (reference sequence). This CDR3 is CASSKLLNQPQHF. The CDR3 coding sequence is TGTGCCAGTAGTAAGCTCCTAAATCAGCCCCAGCATTTT.

The rearrangement links TRBV5-1 to TRBJ1-6; no firm D call. Germline lookup yields CDR1 SGHRS and CDR2 YFSETQ. The CDR3 contains 14 residues. V was shortened by 4 bases and J by 7 bases, with 12 bases between the two germline ends. This chain's CDR3 is CASSPDTWNSPLHF. In DNA, the CDR3 is TGCGCCAGCAGCCCCGACACATGGAATTCACCCCTCCACTTT. The full variable domain, its missing parts supplied by reference TRBV5-1 and TRBJ1-6, is KAGVTQTPRYLIKTRGQQVTLSCSPISGHRSVSWYQQTPGQGLQFLFEYFSETQRNKGNFPGRFSGRQFSNSRSEMNVSTLELGDSALYLCASSPDTWNSPLHFGNGTRLTVT.

The rearrangement links TRBV6-9 to TRBJ2-5; unclear D gene. V was clipped by 2 bases and J by 13 bases, with 20 bases between them. The CDR3 extends over 14 amino acids. Germline CDR1 is MNHGY and CDR2 is SVAAGI. CDR3 coding DNA: TGTGCCAGCAGTTATACTTTGCGATATGTAGGACGGTACTTC. Protein sequence: CASSYTLRYVGRYF.

V gene TRBV2 combines with J gene TRBJ2-2, with unresolved D. The germline V and J ends were trimmed by 2 bases and 6 bases, with 7 bases remaining between them. Germline assignment: CDR1 SNHLY and CDR2 FYNNEI. CDR3 length: 13 residues. The CDR3 region is CASSESGPGELFF. The CDR3 bases are TGTGCCAGCAGTGAATCTGGTCCCGGGGAGCTGTTTTTT.

The chain carries TRBV5-6 and TRBJ2-2; possibly TRBD1 or TRBD2 for D (6 bases each). Trimming removed 0 bases at V and 3 bases at J, with 9 bases between. The CDR3 has 15 residues. CDR1 is SGHDT, CDR2 YYEEEE, per germline. CDR3 residues: CASSLGGADTGELFF. DNA for the CDR3: TGTGCCAGCAGCTTGGGGGGGGCCGACACCGGGGAGCTGTTTTTT.

This clone was detected only once. The chain combines TRBV7-6 with TRBJ2-2; 12 nucleotides line up with TRBD2. Per germline, CDR1 SGHVS and CDR2 FNYEAQ. CDR3 length: 15 amino acids. Losses at the gene ends were 7 bases for V and 6 bases for J; bases not matched to a gene: 6. The chain's CDR3 is CASNPSGGGAGELFF. CDR3 nucleotide sequence: TGTGCCAGCAATCCTAGCGGGGGGGGAGCCGGGGAGCTGTTTTTT.

V usage is TRBV19 and J usage is TRBJ1-5; 8 bases agree with TRBD1. The CDR3 consists of 15 residues. With V trimmed by 11 bases and J by 3 bases, 12 bases remained unmatched. Germline lookup yields CDR1 LNHDA and CDR2 SQIVND (reference sequence). The CDR3 reads CASTIRTGPNQPQHF. CDR3 DNA sequence: TGTGCCTCCACTATAAGGACAGGGCCCAATCAGCCCCAGCATTTT.

Only one count was recorded for this clone. J is TRBJ1-5 and V is TRBV18; 9 nucleotides agree with TRBD1. The CDR3 length is 15 residues. CDR1 is KGHSH and CDR2 is LQKENI in the germline V gene. With V trimmed by 4 bases and J by 3 bases, 4 bases remained unmatched. CDR3 bases: TGTGCCAGCTCACTCGACAGGGGGTTCAATCAGCCCCAGCATTTT. As protein: CASSLDRGFNQPQHF.

This clone appeared once. The V and J genes are TRBV2 and TRBJ2-5, with unresolved D. The V gene's germline CDR1 is SNHLY and CDR2 FYNNEI. V was clipped by 4 bases and J by 5 bases, with 11 bases between them. The CDR3 totals 13 residues. CDR3 protein: CASSASRIETQYF. CDR3 nucleotides: TGTGCCAGCAGTGCATCCAGGATCGAGACCCAGTACTTC.

The chain recombines TRBV25-1 with TRBJ1-6; D is possibly TRBD1 (6 bases). The germline V and J ends were trimmed by 3 bases and 6 bases, with 9 bases remaining between them. Germline lookup yields CDR1 MGHDK and CDR2 SYGVNS. This CDR3 comprises 14 residues. The CDR3 is CASSDLGANSPLHF. The DNA for the CDR3 is TGTGCCAGCAGTGACCTGGGGGCTAATTCACCCCTCCACTTT. The complete variable domain, with remaining parts taken from reference TRBV25-1 and TRBJ1-6, reads EADIYQTPRYLVIGTGKKITLECSQTMGHDKMYWYQQDPGMELHLIHYSYGVNSTEKGDLSSESTVSRIRTEHFPLTLESARPSHTSQYLCASSDLGANSPLHFGNGTRLTVT.

This chain links TRBV27 with TRBJ2-3; D may be TRBD2 (5 bases). The CDR3 is 15 amino acids. Trimming left V 8 bases short and J 3 bases short, with 18 bases between. From germline, CDR1 is MNHEY and CDR2 SMNVEV (reference sequence). CDR3 nucleotide sequence: TGTGCCAGCTCGACGGGGTCCCTCGGGACAGATACGCAGTATTTT. Its protein product is CASSTGSLGTDTQYF.

This clone turned up a few times. J is TRBJ2-3 and V is TRBV5-4; D unresolved. This CDR3 spans 15 amino acids. Trimming took off 1 base at V and 1 base at J, with 10 bases between the two ends. Germline CDR1 reads SGHNT; CDR2 reads YYREEE (reference sequence). The DNA of the CDR3 is TGTGCCAGCAGCTTGTTTTCGCAGGGCACAGATACGCAGTATTTT. Translation: CASSLFSQGTDTQYF.